Sequencing of this T cell receptor (beta chain) was carried out in a study of OX40 agonist ivuxolimab in advanced cancers. Study at large: Cancers in dose escalation were hepatocellular, melanoma, renal cell and head and neck.

For this clone: Its antigen remains unidentified.

Profiling relied on immunoSEQ multiplex PCR, and the TCRdb table lists in-frame clones only, not all of them. The profile shows approximately 77,000 clones, around 80% of them singletons. Per the germline V gene, CDR1 is MGHDK and CDR2 is SYGVNS. The CDR3 totals 14 residues. V was pared by 9 bases and J by 6 bases, with 19 bases between. Study conclusions and caveats: Certain nonresponders likewise exhibited a low normalized T-cell clonal expansion. CD4+ T cells averaged fewer expanded clones than CD8+ T cells.

The sequence was collected from an adult with an advanced solid tumor such as melanoma, head and neck, liver or kidney cancer. Sequenced material: CD4+ or CD8+ T cells sorted from blood, taken in a trial of the OX40 agonist ivuxolimab. This chain joins TRBV25-1 and TRBJ2-3; perhaps D is TRBD1 or TRBD2 (5 bases each). The CDR3 is CASNGAGPGDTQYF. The CDR3 DNA reads as TGTGCCAGTAACGGGGCAGGGCCGGGGGATACGCAGTATTTT.